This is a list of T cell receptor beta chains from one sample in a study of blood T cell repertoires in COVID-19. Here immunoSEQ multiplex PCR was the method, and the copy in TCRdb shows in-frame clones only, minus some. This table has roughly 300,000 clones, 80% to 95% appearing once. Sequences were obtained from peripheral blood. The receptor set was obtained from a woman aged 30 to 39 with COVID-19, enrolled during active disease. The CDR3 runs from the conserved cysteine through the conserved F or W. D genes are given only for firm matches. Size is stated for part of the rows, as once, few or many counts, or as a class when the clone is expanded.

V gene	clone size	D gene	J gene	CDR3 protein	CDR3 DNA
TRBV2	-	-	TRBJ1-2	CAIDRRSAGYTF	TGTGCCATTGACAGGAGGTCGGCTGGCTACACCTTC
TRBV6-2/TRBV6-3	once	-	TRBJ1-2	CASSYEVLNYGYTF	TGTGCCAGCAGTTACGAGGTCTTAAACTATGGCTACACCTTC
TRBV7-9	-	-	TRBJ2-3	CASSKQEDTQYF	TGTGCCAGCAGCAAACAAGAAGATACGCAGTATTTT
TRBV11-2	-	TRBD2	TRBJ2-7	CASAPGLAGNEQYF	TGTGCCAGCGCGCCGGGACTAGCGGGAAACGAGCAGTACTTC
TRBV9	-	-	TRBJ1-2	CASSVSTGPRYTF	TGTGCCAGCAGCGTCTCGACAGGTCCTCGCTACACCTTC
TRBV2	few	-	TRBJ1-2	CASQSSSANYGYTF	TGTGCCAGCCAGTCGTCGTCAGCTAACTATGGCTACACCTTC
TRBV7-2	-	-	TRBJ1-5	CASSLVSGINQPQHF	TGTGCCAGCAGCTTAGTTTCAGGGATTAATCAGCCCCAGCATTTT
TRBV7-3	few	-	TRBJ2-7	CASNLLPTYEQYF	TGTGCCAGCAATTTACTACCAACCTACGAGCAGTACTTC
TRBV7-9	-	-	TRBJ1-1	CASSSLGGVTEAFF	TGTGCCAGCAGCTCCTTGGGAGGGGTAACTGAAGCTTTCTTT
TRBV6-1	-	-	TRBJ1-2	CASSEVRGSYGYTF	TGTGCCAGCAGTGAAGTGAGGGGGAGCTATGGCTACACCTTC
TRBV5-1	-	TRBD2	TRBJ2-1	CASSPTLAAASSGQFF	TGCGCCAGCAGCCCGACACTAGCGGCTGCTTCGTCCGGGCAGTTCTTC
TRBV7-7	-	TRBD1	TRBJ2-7	CASSLTQGPSYEQYF	TGTGCTAGCAGCTTAACACAGGGGCCATCCTACGAGCAGTACTTC
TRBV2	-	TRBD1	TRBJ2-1	CASRGTGGGQFF	TGTGCCAGCAGAGGCACAGGGGGCGGGCAGTTCTTC
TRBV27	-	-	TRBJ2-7	CASSFRENNEQYF	TGTGCCAGCAGTTTTCGGGAGAACAACGAGCAGTACTTC
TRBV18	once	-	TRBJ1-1	CASSPYDPGNTEAFF	TGTGCCAGCTCACCGTACGACCCGGGGAACACTGAAGCTTTCTTT
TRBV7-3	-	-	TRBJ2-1	CASSLNTYNEQFF	TGTGCCAGCAGCTTAAACACCTACAATGAGCAGTTCTTC
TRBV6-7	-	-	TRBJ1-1	CAAYTEAFF	TGTGCCGCGTACACTGAAGCTTTCTTT
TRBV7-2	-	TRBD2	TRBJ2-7	CASSLGGLAGPYEQYF	TGTGCCAGCAGCTTAGGAGGGCTAGCGGGTCCCTACGAGCAGTACTTC
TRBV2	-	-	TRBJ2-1	CASRLAYEQFF	TGTGCCAGCAGATTAGCGTATGAGCAGTTCTTC
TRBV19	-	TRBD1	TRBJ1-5	CATSLGTDNLRPQHF	TGTGCCACCTCGCTGGGGACAGATAATTTGAGGCCCCAGCATTTT
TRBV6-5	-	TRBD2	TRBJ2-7	CASSPGTTPYEQYF	TGTGCCAGCAGTCCCGGGACTACCCCCTACGAGCAGTACTTC
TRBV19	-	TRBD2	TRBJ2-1	CASSMRTSGNGNEQFF	TGTGCCAGTAGTATGAGGACTAGCGGGAATGGCAATGAGCAGTTCTTC
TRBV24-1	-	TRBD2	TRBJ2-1	CATSDAGEGKYNEQFF	TGTGCCACCAGTGACGCCGGGGAGGGCAAATACAATGAGCAGTTCTTC
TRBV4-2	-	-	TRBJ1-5	CASTLRGGSNQPQHF	TGTGCCAGCACCTTACGGGGAGGGAGCAATCAGCCCCAGCATTTT
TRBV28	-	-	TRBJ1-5	CASSRREGGNQPQHF	TGTGCCAGCAGTCGGAGAGAGGGAGGTAATCAGCCCCAGCATTTT
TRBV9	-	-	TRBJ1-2	CASSVGPLPDYGYTF	TGTGCCAGCAGCGTAGGCCCCCTACCGGACTATGGCTACACCTTC
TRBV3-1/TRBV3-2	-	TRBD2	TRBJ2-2	CASSRLAGETGELFF	TGTGCCAGCAGCCGTCTTGCGGGAGAAACCGGGGAGCTGTTTTTT
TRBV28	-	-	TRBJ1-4	CASSPGDAEKLFF	TGTGCCAGCAGCCCAGGGGACGCCGAAAAACTGTTTTTT
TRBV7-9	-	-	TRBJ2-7	CASTDGDYEQYF	TGTGCCAGTACTGACGGGGACTACGAGCAGTACTTC
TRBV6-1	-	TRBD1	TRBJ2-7	CASSDQGQGRPYEQYF	TGTGCCAGCAGTGATCAAGGACAGGGGCGACCCTACGAGCAGTACTTC
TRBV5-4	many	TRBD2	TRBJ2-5	CASSPGALAGRETQYF	TGTGCCAGCAGCCCTGGGGCCCTAGCGGGAAGGGAGACCCAGTACTTC
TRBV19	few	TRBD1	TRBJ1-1	CASTTRLGDREAFF	TGTGCCAGTACCACGAGGTTGGGGGACAGGGAAGCTTTCTTT
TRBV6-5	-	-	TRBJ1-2	CASRRTGSKGGYTF	TGTGCCAGCAGAAGGACGGGGAGTAAGGGAGGCTACACCTTC
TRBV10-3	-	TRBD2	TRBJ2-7	CAISSGTSGSEQYF	TGTGCCATCAGCTCCGGGACTAGCGGGTCCGAGCAGTACTTC
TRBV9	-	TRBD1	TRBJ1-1	CASSVPPDRANTEAFF	TGTGCCAGCAGCGTCCCCCCAGACAGGGCGAACACTGAAGCTTTCTTT